Following are 25 T cell receptor beta chains from one sample sequenced in a study of OX40 agonist ivuxolimab in advanced cancers. Clones were read by immunoSEQ multiplex PCR, and TCRdb kept only the in-frame ones, dropping some. The sample has 65,000 to 70,000 clones, approximately 80% seen once; the top ten hold 2% to 2.5%. The sequencing here drew on CD4+ or CD8+ T cells sorted from blood, taken in a trial of the OX40 agonist ivuxolimab. These receptor sequences come from an adult with an advanced solid tumor such as melanoma, head and neck, liver or kidney cancer.

This sequence joins TRBV5-4 and TRBJ2-6; D is undetermined. V was shortened by 0 bases and J by 1 base, with 2 bases between the two germline ends. Looked up from germline, CDR1 is SGHNT and CDR2 is YYREEE (reference sequence). The CDR3 is 14 amino acids. The CDR3, as DNA: TGTGCCAGCAGCTTGGAATCTGGGGCCAACGTCCTGACTTTC. It is translated as CASSLESGANVLTF.

V is TRBV9 and J is TRBJ2-2; D call uncertain. Germline V lookup: CDR1 SGDLS, CDR2 YYNGEE. Deletions cut 4 bases from V and 5 bases from J, with 15 bases between. This CDR3 has 15 amino acids. This CDR3 is CASSPPRQRTGELFF. In nucleotides, the CDR3 is TGTGCCAGCAGCCCCCCCCGTCAGAGGACCGGGGAGCTGTTTTTT.

V and J are TRBV27 and TRBJ2-7; 11 positions agree with TRBD2. V lost 5 bases and J lost 4; bases outside the gene matches: 4. The CDR3 contains 14 residues. Germline V gene data show CDR1 as MNHEY and CDR2 as SMNVEV (reference sequence). The CDR3 spells CASSDGLAGYEQYF. The CDR3 coding sequence is TGTGCCAGCAGTGACGGACTAGCGGGTTACGAGCAGTACTTC.

This clone came up once. The chain has TRBV2 and TRBJ1-3; 9 bases match TRBD1. The CDR3 is 14 amino acids. Germline trimming cut 8 bases from V and 3 bases from J; bases unmatched to any gene: 5. Germline V gene data show CDR1 as SNHLY and CDR2 as FYNNEI. The DNA of the CDR3 is TGTGCCAGCGAACAGGGGGCGTATGGAAACACCATATATTTT. Translated: CASEQGAYGNTIYF.

This chain joins TRBV18 and TRBJ2-7; tentatively, D is TRBD1 (6 bases). Germline CDR1 is KGHSH and CDR2 is LQKENI. Trimming removed 3 bases at V and 0 bases at J, with 15 bases between. The CDR3 is 16 residues long. DNA of the CDR3: TGTGCCAGCTCACCGGCCACGGGACAAATCTCCTACGAGCAGTACTTC. Translated: CASSPATGQISYEQYF.

This chain uses TRBV18 with TRBJ2-7, with 7 bases that match TRBD1. The germline V gene has CDR1 KGHSH and CDR2 LQKENI. CDR3 length: 13 amino acids. V lost 3 bases to trimming and J lost 2 bases; unmatched junction nucleotides: 1. The CDR3 coding sequence is TGTGCCAGCTCACCGGGACAGACCTACGAGCAGTACTTC. Encoded protein: CASSPGQTYEQYF.

V usage is TRBV6-5 and J usage is TRBJ1-1, with unresolved D. From germline, CDR1 is MNHEY and CDR2 SVGAGI. V was cut by 2 bases and J by 7 bases, with 5 bases left in between. This CDR3 has 11 amino acids. In DNA, the CDR3 is TGTGCCAGCAGTTACCGCGATGAAGCTTTCTTT. Amino acid sequence: CASSYRDEAFF.

The chain recombines TRBV19 with TRBJ1-6; 9 positions agree with TRBD1. The CDR3 loop spans 14 amino acids. J was trimmed by 10 bases and V by 4 bases; bases with no gene match: 5. Looked up from germline, CDR1 is LNHDA and CDR2 is SQIVND (reference sequence). CDR3 nucleotides: TGTGCCAGTAGTACCGGGACAGGGCGCTCACCCCTCCACTTT. Protein product: CASSTGTGRSPLHF.

This clone was detected only a few times. The chain joins TRBV5-1 to TRBJ1-6; D remains unclear. V dropped 2 bases and J dropped 7 bases, with 16 bases sitting between them. In germline, CDR1 is SGHRS, CDR2 YFSETQ. The CDR3 has 16 residues. The CDR3 DNA follows: TGCGCCAGCAGCTTCCGGGAACTTGTCGAGAATTCACCCCTCCACTTT. It encodes CASSFRELVENSPLHF.

The chain is built from TRBV6-6 and TRBJ2-7; D ambiguous. V was clipped by 10 bases and J by 3 bases, with 16 bases between them. The germline V gene encodes CDR1 MNHNY and CDR2 SVGAGI (reference sequence). The CDR3 spans 13 residues. The CDR3 reads CATSLGSVYEQYF. In DNA form, the CDR3 reads TGTGCCACCTCGCTAGGGTCGGTCTACGAGCAGTACTTC.

The chain uses TRBV28 and TRBJ1-3; 10 bases align to TRBD1. CDR1 MDHEN and CDR2 SYDVKM come from the germline V gene. The CDR3 is made up of 14 amino acids. The V segment lost 5 bases and the J segment 5 bases; nucleotides outside the gene matches: 3. As DNA, the CDR3 is TGTGCCAGCAGTCGGGACAGGGGACGAAACACCATATATTTT. This translates into CASSRDRGRNTIYF. Variable domain in full (rest from reference TRBV28 and TRBJ1-3): DVKVTQSSRYLVKRTGEKVFLECVQDMDHENMFWYRQDPGLGLRLIYFSYDVKMKEKGDIPEGYSVSREKKERFSLILESASTNQTSMYLCASSRDRGRNTIYFGEGSWLTVV.

V usage is TRBV10-3 and J usage is TRBJ1-2; 9 nucleotides align to TRBD1. The germline CDR1 and CDR2 sequences are ENHRY and SYGVKD. After removal of 4 bases from V and 4 bases from J, the junction contained 4 bases not matched to a gene. CDR3 size: 14 residues. CDR3 loop: CAISGTGDGYGYTF. CDR3 bases: TGTGCCATCAGTGGGACAGGGGATGGCTATGGCTACACCTTC.

The rearrangement uses TRBV4-1 and TRBJ2-3; 10 positions agree with TRBD1. The CDR3 covers 16 residues. Germline V CDR1 and CDR2: MGHRA, YSYEKL. V shed 0 bases, J shed 3 bases, and the junction held 3 bases outside the gene matches. CDR3: CASSQEGDRGTDTQYF. The CDR3 bases are TGCGCCAGCAGCCAAGAAGGGGACAGGGGTACAGATACGCAGTATTTT.

This chain uses TRBV16 with TRBJ1-2; TRBD1 might be the D (5 bases). V was trimmed by 6 bases and J by 4 bases, leaving 15 bases between them. From germline, CDR1 is KGHSY and CDR2 FQNENV. This CDR3 has 14 amino acids. Written as DNA, the CDR3 is TGTGCCAGCAGTCCAACTGGAGGGGCCTATGGCTACACCTTC. It specifies CASSPTGGAYGYTF.

This clone was counted between two and nine times. The chain has TRBV5-1 and TRBJ1-1, with 8 positions matching TRBD1. The CDR3 runs 13 residues. CDR1 SGHRS and CDR2 YFSETQ come from the germline V gene. With V trimmed by 2 bases and J by 5 bases, 2 bases remained unmatched. CDR3 amino acids: CASSFTGGTEAFF. The CDR3, as DNA: TGCGCCAGCAGCTTCACAGGGGGGACTGAAGCTTTCTTT.

This chain joins TRBV27 and TRBJ2-3; no clear D gene. This CDR3 is built from 14 residues. Trimming pared 0 bases from V and 6 bases from J, leaving 10 bases between. Germline lookup yields CDR1 MNHEY and CDR2 SMNVEV (reference sequence). The CDR3 nucleotides are TGTGCCAGCAGTTTATCGCAAAGATCGGATACGCAGTATTTT. The encoded protein is CASSLSQRSDTQYF.

This chain connects TRBV11-3 to TRBJ2-7; 9 bases line up with TRBD2. Germline V gene lookup returns CDR1 SGHNT and CDR2 YENEEA. V gave up 8 bases and J gave up 2 bases; unmatched junction bases: 4. The CDR3 loop spans 13 amino acids. The CDR3 DNA sequence: TGTGCCAGCGCCCGCGGGGGGGCCTACGAGCAGTACTTC. As protein: CASARGGAYEQYF.

This clone was picked up many times. This chain uses TRBV6-5 with TRBJ1-1; no clear D gene. Germline V gene data show CDR1 as MNHEY and CDR2 as SVGAGI. The CDR3 spans 14 residues. Trimming took 6 bases from V and 6 from J, leaving 17 bases between them. The CDR3 bases are TGTGCCAGCAGCAAATCTCGGGGAGGGTCTGAAGCTTTCTTT. Amino acids: CASSKSRGGSEAFF.

The chain combines TRBV2 with TRBJ1-2; unclear D gene. CDR1 is SNHLY and CDR2 is FYNNEI in the germline V gene. This CDR3 spans 11 amino acids. V dropped 2 bases and J dropped 9 bases, with 7 bases sitting between them. The CDR3 spells CASSERISYTF. The CDR3 DNA is TGTGCCAGCAGTGAACGAATAAGCTACACCTTC.

V gene TRBV2 combines with J gene TRBJ2-2; possibly TRBD1 for D (7 bases). The CDR3 sequence is 16 residues long. Germline V gives CDR1 SNHLY, CDR2 FYNNEI. V lost 6 bases, J lost 4 bases, and 18 bases lay in between. The CDR3 here is CASRGQALAPTGELFF. In nucleotides, the CDR3 is TGTGCCAGCAGAGGACAGGCTCTAGCGCCCACCGGGGAGCTGTTTTTT.

The gene calls are TRBV15 and TRBJ2-5; the D gene is possibly TRBD2 (5 bases). Germline V lookup: CDR1 LNHNV, CDR2 YYDKDF (reference sequence). The CDR3 covers 13 residues. Trimming left V 3 bases short and J 5 bases short, with 10 bases between. The CDR3 region has the DNA TGTGCCACCAGCAGCTTACTAGTGGAGACCCAGTACTTC. It encodes CATSSLLVETQYF.

This clone was counted a few times. V is TRBV11-2 and J is TRBJ1-1; D is uncertain. The CDR3 covers 14 residues. CDR1 and CDR2 (germline): SGHAT, FQNNGV. V lost 5 bases and J 4 bases, leaving 14 bases between the germline ends. This CDR3 reads CASSPAGPGTEAFF. Written as DNA, the CDR3 is TGTGCCAGCAGCCCTGCCGGCCCGGGCACTGAAGCTTTCTTT.

This sequence joins TRBV19 and TRBJ2-3, with TRBD2 matching 7 bases. V was clipped by 2 bases and J by 0 bases; unmatched bases: 5. The length of the CDR3 is 16 residues. The germline gives CDR1 LNHDA, CDR2 SQIVND (reference sequence). Here the CDR3 reads CASSIRSSGSTDTQYF. CDR3 sequence (DNA): TGTGCCAGTAGTATAAGGTCTAGCGGTAGCACAGATACGCAGTATTTT. The entire variable domain, with the rest obtained from reference TRBV19 and TRBJ2-3, is as follows: DGGITQSPKYLFRKEGQNVTLSCEQNLNHDAMYWYRQDPGQGLRLIYYSQIVNDFQKGDIAEGYSVSREKKESFPLTVTSAQKNPTAFYLCASSIRSSGSTDTQYFGPGTRLTVL.

This rearrangement joins TRBV19 to TRBJ1-2; D remains ambiguous. Germline V CDR1 and CDR2: LNHDA, SQIVND (reference sequence). The CDR3 extends over 15 amino acids. Trimming left V 7 bases short and J 4 bases short, with 19 bases between. The CDR3 is CASKGGERYVYGYTF. The CDR3 region has the DNA TGTGCCAGTAAGGGCGGGGAACGCTATGTCTATGGCTACACCTTC.

The chain carries TRBV28 and TRBJ2-1, with a tentative D call TRBD2 (5 bases). In germline, CDR1 is MDHEN, CDR2 SYDVKM. Trimming removed 6 bases from V and 4 bases from J, with 19 bases in between. CDR3 length: 16 amino acids. The CDR3 sequence: CASRSRRTRVYNEQFF. The CDR3 DNA reads as TGTGCCAGCAGGTCCCGCCGGACTCGGGTATACAATGAGCAGTTCTTC. Supplemented by reference TRBV28 and TRBJ2-1, the full variable domain reads DVKVTQSSRYLVKRTGEKVFLECVQDMDHENMFWYRQDPGLGLRLIYFSYDVKMKEKGDIPEGYSVSREKKERFSLILESASTNQTSMYLCASRSRRTRVYNEQFFGPGTRLTVL.